One sample yielded the 18 T cell receptor beta chains listed below, sequenced in a study of blood T cell repertoires in COVID-19 (dated by TCRdb to 2018 to 2020). The library came from the immunoSEQ multiplex PCR assay. Imported from immuneACCESS, the table was reduced by TCRdb to in-frame sequences with V and J called. These copies leave out some clones; in studies compared against another copy, an unresolved V gene accounts for under half, and the cause of the remainder is not known. This sample is represented by about 150,000 clones; 76% of them were singletons. 3.5% to 4.5% of the sample goes to the ten largest clones. Sequencing was performed on peripheral blood. The receptors were gathered from a woman older than 75 with acute or convalescent COVID-19.

The V gene is TRBV7-2, the J gene TRBJ1-1; D not certain. The V end was cut by 5 bases, the J end by 0 bases, with 10 bases between. CDR3 length: 14 amino acids. Germline CDR1 and CDR2: SGHTA and FQGNSA. CDR3 nucleotide sequence: TGTGCCAGCAGCGGGCCCGCATTGAACACTGAAGCTTTCTTT. Encoded protein: CASSGPALNTEAFF.

V is TRBV7-2 and J is TRBJ1-3, with no clear D. CDR1 is SGHTA and CDR2 is FQGNSA in the germline V gene. This CDR3 spans 18 amino acids. Trimming removed 0 bases at V and 0 bases at J, with 15 bases between. CDR3 sequence (DNA): TGTGCCAGCAGCTTAGCATGGACTCCTCCTGACTCTGGAAACACCATATATTTT. Translation: CASSLAWTPPDSGNTIYF. Complete variable domain (other parts from reference TRBV7-2 and TRBJ1-3): GAGVSQSPSNKVTEKGKDVELRCDPISGHTALYWYRQSLGQGLEFLIYFQGNSAPDKSGLPSDRFSAERTGGSVSTLTIQRTQQEDSAVYLCASSLAWTPPDSGNTIYFGEGSWLTVV.

The V gene is TRBV19, the J gene TRBJ2-1; TRBD2 matches at 7 bases. Per germline, CDR1 LNHDA and CDR2 SQIVND (reference sequence). The CDR3 is 15 residues long. V trimming: 3 bases; J trimming: 2 bases; junction bases outside the gene matches: 4. The CDR3 region is CASSIGGRTYNEQFF. CDR3 in DNA: TGTGCCAGTAGTATCGGGGGGAGAACCTACAATGAGCAGTTCTTC.

The chain carries TRBV19 and TRBJ1-4; TRBD1 is a possible D gene (6 bases). The CDR3 consists of 14 residues. Trimming cost V 9 bases and J 8 bases, with 19 bases left between them. Germline lookup yields CDR1 LNHDA and CDR2 SQIVND (reference sequence). The DNA for the CDR3 is TGTGCCAGCGCCGGACGGGGGGCCCGAGAAAAACTGTTTTTT. Its protein is CASAGRGAREKLFF.

The chain links TRBV30 to TRBJ1-2; D perhaps matches TRBD1 (5 bases). CDR1 GTSNPN and CDR2 SVGIG come from the germline V gene (reference sequence). Trimming shortened V by 5 bases and J by 2 bases, and 9 bases separated the two germline ends. The CDR3 is 12 residues long. CDR3 loop: CAWAQGNYGYTF. In DNA, the CDR3 is TGTGCCTGGGCCCAGGGAAACTATGGCTACACCTTC.

V gene TRBV6-2 or TRBV6-3 combines with J gene TRBJ1-2; a possible D gene is TRBD1 (6 bases). Germline V gene sequence: CDR1 MNHEY, CDR2 SVGEGT. Trimming removed 0 bases at V and 8 bases at J, with 19 bases between. The CDR3 sequence is 16 residues long. The CDR3 region is CASSYSKNKAGDGYTF. In nucleotides, the CDR3 is TGTGCCAGCAGTTACTCGAAAAATAAGGCAGGGGACGGCTACACCTTC.

This clone appeared a single time. This chain connects TRBV4-2 to TRBJ1-1; 9 bases are shared with TRBD1. The germline V gene encodes CDR1 LGHNA and CDR2 YNFKEQ. Trimming took 0 bases from V and 1 from J; bases not matched to a gene: 3. The CDR3 spans 16 residues. CDR3 residues: CASSQETGGANTEAFF. DNA of the CDR3: TGTGCCAGCAGCCAAGAGACAGGGGGAGCGAACACTGAAGCTTTCTTT.

V usage is TRBV2 and J usage is TRBJ2-7; 11 bases line up with TRBD1. CDR3 length equals 15 residues. V trimming: 3 bases; J trimming: 6 bases; junction bases outside the gene matches: 7. Germline CDR1 and CDR2: SNHLY and FYNNEI. The CDR3 DNA is TGTGCCAGCAGTGAGTTCGGGACAGGGGGGTTCGAGCAGTACTTC. Its translation is CASSEFGTGGFEQYF.

The chain carries TRBV5-1 and TRBJ2-7; 9 bases agree with TRBD1. CDR1 is SGHRS, CDR2 YFSETQ, per germline. The V and J ends lost 4 bases and 6 bases, in that order; junction bases with no gene match: 8. The CDR3 is 14 residues long. CDR3 in DNA: TGCGCCAGCAGCAACCGGGACAGGGACGGCGAGCAGTACTTC. Its translation: CASSNRDRDGEQYF.

The chain couples TRBV5-1 to TRBJ2-1, with D maybe TRBD2 (6 bases). Per germline, CDR1 SGHRS and CDR2 YFSETQ. The CDR3 contains 15 residues. V gave up 4 bases and J gave up 9 bases, with 20 bases separating them. The chain's CDR3 is CASSQPGLPFSEQFF. In DNA, the CDR3 is TGCGCCAGCAGCCAACCGGGACTGCCTTTTTCTGAGCAGTTCTTC.

The chain carries TRBV29-1 and TRBJ2-7, with 8 bases aligning to TRBD1. V dropped 4 bases and J dropped 3; count of bases not matched to a gene: 11. This CDR3 comprises 15 residues. The germline V gene has CDR1 SQVTM and CDR2 ANQGSEA. The CDR3 is CSVGPPLTGVYEQYF. In nucleotides, the CDR3 is TGCAGCGTTGGGCCCCCCTTGACAGGGGTCTACGAGCAGTACTTC.

The chain recombines TRBV2 with TRBJ2-3; 7 nucleotides align to TRBD2. V shed 6 bases, J shed 1 base, and the junction held 10 bases outside the gene matches. The CDR3 sequence is 16 residues long. Germline V CDR1 and CDR2: SNHLY, FYNNEI. For the CDR3, the DNA is TGTGCCAGCAGGAACCATCTAGCGGAGGGCACAGATACGCAGTATTTT. This sequence encodes CASRNHLAEGTDTQYF. Full variable domain (missing parts from reference TRBV2 and TRBJ2-3): EPEVTQTPSHQVTQMGQEVILRCVPISNHLYFYWYRQILGQKVEFLVSFYNNEISEKSEIFDDQFSVERPDGSNFTLKIRSTKLEDSAMYFCASRNHLAEGTDTQYFGPGTRLTVL.

This clone was recorded a few times. This rearrangement joins TRBV30 to TRBJ2-3, with 8 bases that match TRBD2. V shed 8 bases, J shed 5 bases, and the junction held 9 bases outside the gene matches. In germline, CDR1 is GTSNPN, CDR2 SVGIG (reference sequence). The CDR3 spans 13 residues. The CDR3 sequence is CALFAGGIDTQYF. The CDR3 DNA is TGTGCCCTCTTCGCGGGAGGAATAGATACGCAGTATTTT.

The chain is built from TRBV28 and TRBJ1-1, with 12 bases lining up with TRBD1. The V and J ends lost 1 base and 1 base, in that order; junction bases with no gene match: 10. This CDR3 comprises 19 residues. Germline CDR1 MDHEN, CDR2 SYDVKM. CDR3 DNA sequence: TGTGCCAGCAGTTTATCGAGATGGGACAGGGGGCGCCAGAACACTGAAGCTTTCTTT. This codes for CASSLSRWDRGRQNTEAFF. The entire variable domain, with the rest obtained from reference TRBV28 and TRBJ1-1, is as follows: DVKVTQSSRYLVKRTGEKVFLECVQDMDHENMFWYRQDPGLGLRLIYFSYDVKMKEKGDIPEGYSVSREKKERFSLILESASTNQTSMYLCASSLSRWDRGRQNTEAFFGQGTRLTVV.

This chain uses TRBV10-1 with TRBJ2-7, with D possibly TRBD1 on 6 matching bases. Germline CDR1 reads WNHNN; CDR2 reads SYGVQD (reference sequence). CDR3 length equals 13 residues. V was cut by 3 bases and J by 3 bases, with 9 bases left in between. CDR3 region: CASSDQDSYEQYF. The CDR3 nucleotides read TGCGCCAGCAGTGATCAGGACAGCTACGAGCAGTACTTC.

The chain employs TRBV6-1 and TRBJ1-3; possible D gene TRBD1, 6 bases. The CDR3 is made up of 16 amino acids. Germline V lookup: CDR1 MNHNS, CDR2 SASEGT. Between the trimmed V and J ends, which lost 4 bases and 1 base, there was a span of 14 bases. DNA for the CDR3: TGTGCCAGCAGTGTCCAGGGGCGGACTTCTGGAAACACCATATATTTT. Residues: CASSVQGRTSGNTIYF.

This sequence joins TRBV18 and TRBJ1-1, with D unclear. The CDR3 has 12 residues. Per germline, CDR1 KGHSH and CDR2 LQKENI. V was pared by 2 bases and J by 7 bases, with 8 bases between. The chain's CDR3 is CASSPRSYEAFF. CDR3 DNA sequence: TGTGCCAGCTCACCAAGGAGTTATGAAGCTTTCTTT.

This clone was counted a few times. V gene TRBV7-3 combines with J gene TRBJ2-7; possible D gene TRBD1, 6 bases. The CDR3 is 15 amino acids. V lost 0 bases to trimming and J lost 3 bases, with 12 bases between them. Germline V gene lookup returns CDR1 SGHTA and CDR2 FQGTGA. For the CDR3, the DNA is TGTGCCAGCAGCTTAACGGCCGGGACACGCTACGAGCAGTACTTC. Protein product: CASSLTAGTRYEQYF.